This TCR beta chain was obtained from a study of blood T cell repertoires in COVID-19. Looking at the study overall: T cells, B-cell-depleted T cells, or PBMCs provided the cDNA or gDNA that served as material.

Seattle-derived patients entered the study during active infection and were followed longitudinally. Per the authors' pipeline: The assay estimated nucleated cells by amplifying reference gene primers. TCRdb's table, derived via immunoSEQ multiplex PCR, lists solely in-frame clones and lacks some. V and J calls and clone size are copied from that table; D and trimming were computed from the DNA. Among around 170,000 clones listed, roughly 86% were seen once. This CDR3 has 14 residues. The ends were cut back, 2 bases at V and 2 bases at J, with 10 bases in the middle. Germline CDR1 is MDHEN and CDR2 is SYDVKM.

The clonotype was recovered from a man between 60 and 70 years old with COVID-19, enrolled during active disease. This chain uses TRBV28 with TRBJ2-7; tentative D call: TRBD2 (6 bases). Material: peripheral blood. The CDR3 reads CASSLAGPPYEQYF. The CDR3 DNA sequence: TGTGCCAGCAGTTTAGCGGGGCCCCCCTACGAGCAGTACTTC.